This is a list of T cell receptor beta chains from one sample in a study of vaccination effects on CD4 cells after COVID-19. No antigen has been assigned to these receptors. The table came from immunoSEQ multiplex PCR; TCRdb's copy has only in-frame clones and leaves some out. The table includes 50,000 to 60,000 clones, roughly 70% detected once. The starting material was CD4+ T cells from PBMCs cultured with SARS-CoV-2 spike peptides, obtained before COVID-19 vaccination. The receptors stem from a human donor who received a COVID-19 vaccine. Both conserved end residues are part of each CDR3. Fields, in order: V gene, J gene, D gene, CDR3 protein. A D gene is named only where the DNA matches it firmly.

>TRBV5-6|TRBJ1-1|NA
CASSLGGGQGTEAFF
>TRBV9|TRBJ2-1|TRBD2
CASSPQTSGPEQFF
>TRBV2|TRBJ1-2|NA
CASSPSENYGYTF
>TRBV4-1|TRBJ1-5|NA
CASSLRGGDQRPQHF
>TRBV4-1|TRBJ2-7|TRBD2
CASSQGASGIREQYF
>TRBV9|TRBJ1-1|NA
CASSSPREGNTEAFF
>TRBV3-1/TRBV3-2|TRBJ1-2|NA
CASSQEVLFQGPFNYGYTF
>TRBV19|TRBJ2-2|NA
CASSSDSLQPSGELFF
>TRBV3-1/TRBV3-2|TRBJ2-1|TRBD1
CASSQDRLTGTFF
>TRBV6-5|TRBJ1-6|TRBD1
CASSYADRGRSPLHF
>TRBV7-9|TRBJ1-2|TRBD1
CASSQDRAVSYTF
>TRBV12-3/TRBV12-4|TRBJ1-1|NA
CASSLVFRDEAFF
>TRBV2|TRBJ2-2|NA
CASSVEGQSTGELFF
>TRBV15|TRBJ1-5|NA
CATSRDLMGQPQHF